These T cell receptor beta chains were read from a single sample in a study of blood T cell repertoires in COVID-19. Using immunoSEQ multiplex PCR, the repertoire was profiled, and TCRdb retains in-frame clones only, with some absent. The sample has more than 300,000 clones, approximately 89% seen once. Sequenced: peripheral blood. The origin of the receptors is a woman aged 30 to 39 with COVID-19, enrolled during active disease. The CDR3 runs from the conserved cysteine through the conserved F or W. The order of the fields is CDR3 length, D gene, V gene, clone size, J gene, CDR3 protein, CDR3 DNA. D genes are given only for firm matches. Only part of the rows carry a size: once, few, many, or a class if the clone is expanded.

16	TRBD2	TRBV9	NA	TRBJ2-1	CASSVGLAGGRYEQFF	TGTGCCAGCAGCGTAGGACTAGCGGGAGGACGGTATGAGCAGTTCTTC
13	TRBD2	TRBV30	NA	TRBJ2-7	CAWRLAGAYEQYF	TGTGCCTGGAGACTAGCGGGAGCCTACGAGCAGTACTTC
15	NA	TRBV7-3	NA	TRBJ2-2	CASSLKGASAGELFF	TGTGCCAGCAGCTTAAAGGGGGCTAGCGCCGGGGAGCTGTTTTTT
15	NA	TRBV9	NA	TRBJ2-3	CASSAGRTDTDTQYF	TGTGCCAGCAGCGCAGGACGGACAGACACAGATACGCAGTATTTT
15	NA	TRBV5-1	NA	TRBJ2-6	CASSRGQSGANVLTF	TGCGCCAGCAGTCGCGGACAGTCTGGGGCCAACGTCCTGACTTTC
12	NA	TRBV6-6	NA	TRBJ1-6	CASSKQDSPLHF	TGTGCCAGCAGCAAACAGGATTCACCCCTCCACTTT
12	NA	TRBV4-3	NA	TRBJ2-3	CASSRRGDTQYF	TGCGCCAGCAGCCGGAGGGGAGATACGCAGTATTTT
17	TRBD1	TRBV29-1	NA	TRBJ2-1	CSVEGGRTGGGYNEQFF	TGCAGCGTTGAAGGGGGCCGGACAGGGGGCGGCTACAATGAGCAGTTCTTC
16	TRBD1	TRBV2	NA	TRBJ1-4	CASSDGGQGYWGKLFF	TGTGCCAGCAGTGACGGCGGACAGGGCTATTGGGGAAAACTGTTTTTT
13	TRBD1	TRBV6-5	NA	TRBJ2-7	CASRTGTGDEQYF	TGTGCCAGCAGGACCGGGACAGGGGATGAGCAGTACTTC
15	TRBD2	TRBV28	many	TRBJ2-2	CASRTSGRAIGELFF	TGTGCCAGCAGGACTAGCGGGAGGGCCATCGGGGAGCTGTTTTTT
14	NA	TRBV3-1/TRBV3-2	many	TRBJ2-7	CASSPTGRYYEQYF	TGTGCCAGCAGCCCAACTGGGAGGTACTACGAGCAGTACTTC
12	NA	TRBV5-1	NA	TRBJ1-2	CASRDSTYGYTF	TGCGCCAGCAGGGACTCAACCTATGGCTACACCTTC
14	TRBD2	TRBV6-5	NA	TRBJ2-7	CASKDSGRDYEQYF	TGTGCCAGCAAAGATAGCGGGAGGGACTACGAGCAGTACTTC
14	NA	TRBV6-2/TRBV6-3	NA	TRBJ2-7	CASSYRSITYEQYF	TGTGCCAGCAGTTACCGGTCAATCACCTACGAGCAGTACTTC
15	TRBD1	TRBV4-3	NA	TRBJ1-2	CASSQDPDRDYGYTF	TGCGCCAGCAGCCAAGATCCCGACAGGGACTATGGCTACACCTTC
13	NA	TRBV5-1	NA	TRBJ2-3	CASSPIIRDTQYF	TGCGCCAGCAGCCCTATTATTCGGGATACGCAGTATTTT
14	TRBD1	TRBV19	NA	TRBJ1-2	CASKDRAGNYGYTF	TGTGCCAGTAAGGACAGGGCCGGCAACTATGGCTACACCTTC
15	TRBD2	TRBV3-1/TRBV3-2	NA	TRBJ2-1	CASTMGLAAVNEQFF	TGTGCCAGCACCATGGGACTAGCGGCGGTCAATGAGCAGTTCTTC
13	NA	TRBV10-3	NA	TRBJ2-7	CAISGAASYEQYF	TGTGCCATCAGTGGGGCAGCCTCCTACGAGCAGTACTTC
12	NA	TRBV28	NA	TRBJ1-4	CASSFLNEKLFF	TGTGCCAGCAGTTTCCTAAATGAAAAACTGTTTTTT
12	TRBD2	TRBV29-1	NA	TRBJ2-7	CSVEGPGGEQYF	TGCAGCGTTGAGGGTCCGGGGGGGGAGCAGTACTTC
14	TRBD1	TRBV30	NA	TRBJ2-5	CAWSFPGGRETQYF	TGTGCCTGGAGTTTCCCAGGGGGCCGAGAGACCCAGTACTTC
11	NA	TRBV28	NA	TRBJ2-7	CAESRVLEQYF	TGTGCCGAGTCGAGGGTACTCGAGCAGTACTTC
14	NA	TRBV5-8	NA	TRBJ2-3	CASHVRRGADTQYF	TGTGCCAGCCACGTACGCAGGGGCGCAGATACGCAGTATTTT
14	TRBD1	TRBV7-9	NA	TRBJ2-7	CASSENRGDYEQYF	TGTGCCAGCAGCGAAAACAGGGGCGACTACGAGCAGTACTTC
15	NA	TRBV6-5	NA	TRBJ2-5	CASSYSQGITVTQYF	TGTGCCAGCAGTTACTCGCAGGGCATCACAGTGACCCAGTACTTC
14	NA	TRBV7-2	NA	TRBJ1-1	CASSSQGYGTEAFF	TGTGCCAGCAGCTCGCAGGGATATGGGACTGAAGCTTTCTTT
13	TRBD1	TRBV11-2	NA	TRBJ1-2	CASSLDQGGGYTF	TGTGCCAGCAGCTTAGACCAGGGGGGTGGCTACACCTTC
16	NA	TRBV7-9	NA	TRBJ1-4	CASSGRTGATNEKLFF	TGTGCCAGCAGCGGCCGGACTGGCGCAACTAATGAAAAACTGTTTTTT
13	TRBD1	TRBV10-3	NA	TRBJ2-1	CAMRTGGGNEQFF	TGTGCCATGCGAACAGGGGGCGGGAATGAGCAGTTCTTC
15	TRBD2	TRBV19	NA	TRBJ2-7	CASSIGLGDSYEQYF	TGTGCCAGTAGTATCGGACTAGGGGACTCCTACGAGCAGTACTTC
15	TRBD1	TRBV7-9	NA	TRBJ2-7	CASSSSGQGNYEQYF	TGTGCCAGCAGCTCATCGGGACAGGGGAATTACGAGCAGTACTTC
18	NA	TRBV28	NA	TRBJ2-1	CASGSSAAGPRSYNEQFF	TGTGCCAGCGGATCTTCTGCGGCGGGGCCCCGCTCCTACAATGAGCAGTTCTTC
16	NA	TRBV4-1	NA	TRBJ1-5	CASSRTADYSNQPQHF	TGCGCCAGCAGCAGGACAGCCGATTATAGCAATCAGCCCCAGCATTTT
14	NA	TRBV9	NA	TRBJ1-6	CASSVGSLGSPLHF	TGTGCCAGCAGCGTAGGTTCCCTCGGGTCACCCCTCCACTTT
15	TRBD1	TRBV4-1	NA	TRBJ1-2	CASSPTGTDGYGYTF	TGCGCCAGCAGCCCGACCGGGACAGACGGATATGGCTACACCTTC
14	NA	TRBV9	NA	TRBJ2-2	CASSVLDSTGELFF	TGTGCCAGCAGCGTACTGGACTCCACCGGGGAGCTGTTTTTT
12	NA	TRBV4-1	NA	TRBJ2-2	CASRFAGGELFF	TGCGCCAGCAGATTTGCAGGCGGGGAGCTGTTTTTT
16	TRBD1	TRBV15	NA	TRBJ1-6	CATSGSSGQTNSPLHF	TGTGCCACCAGCGGAAGTTCGGGACAGACCAATTCACCCCTCCACTTT
14	NA	TRBV15	once	TRBJ2-1	CATSTGGAWNEQFF	TGTGCCACCAGCACAGGAGGGGCATGGAATGAGCAGTTCTTC
16	TRBD1	TRBV30	NA	TRBJ1-3	CAWSVLGTGTGNTIYF	TGTGCCTGGAGTGTACTCGGGACAGGGACTGGAAACACCATATATTTT
14	TRBD2	TRBV28	NA	TRBJ2-3	CASHGTSGLDTQYF	TGTGCCAGCCACGGGACTAGCGGGCTAGATACGCAGTATTTT
14	NA	TRBV12-5	NA	TRBJ1-1	CASGLEGENTEAFF	TGTGCTAGTGGTCTTGAAGGGGAGAACACTGAAGCTTTCTTT
16	NA	TRBV20-1	few	TRBJ2-2	CSASGARGALIGELFF	TGCAGTGCCAGTGGGGCCCGGGGGGCGCTGATCGGGGAGCTGTTTTTT
16	NA	TRBV3-1/TRBV3-2	NA	TRBJ2-5	CASSRLFPGVGETQYF	TGTGCCAGCAGCCGACTATTCCCTGGGGTGGGGGAGACCCAGTACTTC
16	TRBD2	TRBV28	NA	TRBJ2-1	CASSNSGGGSYNEQFF	TGTGCCAGCAGTAATAGCGGGGGAGGCTCCTACAATGAGCAGTTCTTC
14	TRBD1	TRBV6-5	NA	TRBJ1-5	CASSRDRVNQPQHF	TGTGCCAGCAGTCGAGACAGGGTCAATCAGCCCCAGCATTTT
15	TRBD1	TRBV3-1/TRBV3-2	NA	TRBJ2-2	CASSWDRGHIGELFF	TGTGCCAGCAGCTGGGACAGGGGGCATATCGGGGAGCTGTTTTTT
16	NA	TRBV2	NA	TRBJ1-2	CASSEGGEGSAYGYTF	TGTGCCAGCAGTGAGGGAGGTGAGGGGAGCGCCTATGGCTACACCTTC
17	TRBD2	TRBV29-1	NA	TRBJ2-3	CSVDVSSGTNSTDTQYF	TGCAGCGTTGACGTCTCAAGCGGGACCAACAGCACAGATACGCAGTATTTT
15	TRBD1	TRBV4-3	NA	TRBJ2-7	CASSHSGTGSYEQYF	TGCGCCAGCAGCCACTCCGGGACAGGGTCCTACGAGCAGTACTTC
12	NA	TRBV28	NA	TRBJ2-7	CATWTASYEQYF	TGTGCCACTTGGACAGCCTCCTACGAGCAGTACTTC
14	NA	TRBV21-1	NA	TRBJ2-2	CASSRTGNTGELFF	TGTGCCAGCAGCCGGACAGGGAACACCGGGGAGCTGTTTTTT
15	NA	TRBV11-3	NA	TRBJ2-5	CASSRAGGLQETQYF	TGTGCCAGCAGCCGGGCCGGGGGGCTCCAAGAGACCCAGTACTTC